The subject of this entry is one T cell receptor beta chain. Its antigen is not identified. This entry is derived from a study of post-analysis software for immune sequencing data. Study findings and constraints: The five TRBV segments detected at higher frequency in patients than in controls included TRBV5-6, TRBV5-1 and TRBV20-1.

The CDR3 totals 16 residues. Germline CDR1 SGHTA, CDR2 FQGNSA. Trimming removed 4 bases at V and 1 base at J, with 13 bases between. Carried by the TCR beta cDNA libraries were unique molecular identifiers. Roughly 450,000 cDNA molecules came from around 1 to 10 million T cells. TCRdb passed the PCR reads through MiXCR, listing each CDR3 protein once. The table lists hundreds of thousands of distinct CDR3 sequences, roughly 27% of them singletons. The TCR comes from a girl under 18 with multiple sclerosis. The sequenced material came from blood. The chain carries TRBV7-2 and TRBJ2-2, with D unresolved. In DNA, the CDR3 is TGTGCCAGCAGCTCCTTAGGAATACAGAACACCGGGGAGCTGTTTTTT. It yields the protein CASSSLGIQNTGELFF.